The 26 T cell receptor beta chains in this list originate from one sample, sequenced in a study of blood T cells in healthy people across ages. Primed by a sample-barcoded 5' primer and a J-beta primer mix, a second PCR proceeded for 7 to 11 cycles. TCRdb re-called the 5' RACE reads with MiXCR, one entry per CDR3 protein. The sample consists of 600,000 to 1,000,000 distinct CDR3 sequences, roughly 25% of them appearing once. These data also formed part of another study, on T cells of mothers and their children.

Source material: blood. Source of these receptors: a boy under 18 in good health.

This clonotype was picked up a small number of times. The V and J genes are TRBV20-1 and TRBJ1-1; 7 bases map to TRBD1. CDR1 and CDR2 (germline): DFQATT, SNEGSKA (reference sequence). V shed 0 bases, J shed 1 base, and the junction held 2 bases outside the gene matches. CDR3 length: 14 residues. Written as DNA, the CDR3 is TGCAGTGCTAGAGAGAGGACAGGGAACACTGAAGCTTTCTTT. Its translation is CSARERTGNTEAFF.

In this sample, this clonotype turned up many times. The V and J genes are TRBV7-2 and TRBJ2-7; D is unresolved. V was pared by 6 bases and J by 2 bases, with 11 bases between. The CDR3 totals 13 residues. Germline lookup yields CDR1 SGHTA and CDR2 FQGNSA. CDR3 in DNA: TGTGCCAGCAGTTTTTCCAGGACCTACGAGCAGTACTTC. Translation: CASSFSRTYEQYF.

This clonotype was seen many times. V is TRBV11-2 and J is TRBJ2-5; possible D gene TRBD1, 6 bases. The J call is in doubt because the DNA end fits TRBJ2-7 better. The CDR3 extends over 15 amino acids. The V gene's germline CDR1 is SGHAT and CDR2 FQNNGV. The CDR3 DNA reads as TGTGCCAGCAGCTTAGTCAGGGGAACCCCCTACGAGCAGTACTTC. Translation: CASSLVRGTPYEQYF.

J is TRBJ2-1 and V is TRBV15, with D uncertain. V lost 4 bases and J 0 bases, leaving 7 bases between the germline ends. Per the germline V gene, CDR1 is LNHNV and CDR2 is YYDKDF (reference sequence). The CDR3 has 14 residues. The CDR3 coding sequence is TGTGCCACCAGCAAAAGTATCTCCTACAATGAGCAGTTCTTC. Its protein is CATSKSISYNEQFF.

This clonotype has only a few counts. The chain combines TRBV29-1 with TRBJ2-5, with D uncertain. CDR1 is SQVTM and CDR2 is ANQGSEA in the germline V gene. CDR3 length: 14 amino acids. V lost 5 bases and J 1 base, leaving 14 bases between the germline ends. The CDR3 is CSVSISAVQETQYF. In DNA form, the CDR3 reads TGCAGCGTTTCGATTTCGGCAGTCCAAGAGACCCAGTACTTC.

CDR3 sequence reads: CASSWGGQGEAKNIQYF. As DNA, the CDR3 is TGTGCCAGCAGCTGGGGCGGACAGGGAGAGGCCAAAAACATTCAGTACTTC. This chain links TRBV7-9 with TRBJ2-4; 8 nucleotides align to TRBD1. The CDR3 covers 17 residues. The V and J ends lost 4 bases and 1 base, in that order; junction bases with no gene match: 9. Germline V gene data show CDR1 as SEHNR and CDR2 as FQNEAQ (reference sequence).

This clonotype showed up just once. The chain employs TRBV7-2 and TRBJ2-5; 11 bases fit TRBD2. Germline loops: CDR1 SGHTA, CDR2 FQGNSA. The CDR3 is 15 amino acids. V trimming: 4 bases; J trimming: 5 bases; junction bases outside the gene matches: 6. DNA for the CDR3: TGTGCCAGCAGCTCCCAGACTAGCGGGGCTGAGACCCAGTACTTC. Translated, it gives CASSSQTSGAETQYF. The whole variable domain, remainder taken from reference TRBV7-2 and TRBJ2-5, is GAGVSQSPSNKVTEKGKDVELRCDPISGHTALYWYRQSLGQGLEFLIYFQGNSAPDKSGLPSDRFSAERTGGSVSTLTIQRTQQEDSAVYLCASSSQTSGAETQYFGPGTRLLVL.

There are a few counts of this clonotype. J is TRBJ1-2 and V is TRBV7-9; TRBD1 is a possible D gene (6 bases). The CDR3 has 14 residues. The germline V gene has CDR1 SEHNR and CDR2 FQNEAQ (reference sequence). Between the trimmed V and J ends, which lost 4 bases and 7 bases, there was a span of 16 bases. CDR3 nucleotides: TGTGCCAGCAGCTCCAATCCCACAGGGTTTGGCTACACCTTC. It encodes CASSSNPTGFGYTF.

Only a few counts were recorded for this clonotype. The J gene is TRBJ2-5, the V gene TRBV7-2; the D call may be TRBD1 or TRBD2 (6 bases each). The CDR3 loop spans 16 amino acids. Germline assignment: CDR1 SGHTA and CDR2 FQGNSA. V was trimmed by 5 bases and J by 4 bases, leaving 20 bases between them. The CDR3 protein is CASSMLEKGGGETQYF. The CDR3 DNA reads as TGTGCCAGCAGCATGCTAGAAAAGGGGGGCGGAGAGACCCAGTACTTC.

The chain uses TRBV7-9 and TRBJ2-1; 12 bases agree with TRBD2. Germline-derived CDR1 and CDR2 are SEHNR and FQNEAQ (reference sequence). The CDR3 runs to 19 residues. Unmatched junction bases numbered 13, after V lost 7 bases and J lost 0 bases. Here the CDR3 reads CASTWPTSGGLSSYNEQFF. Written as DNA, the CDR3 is TGTGCCAGCACTTGGCCGACTAGCGGGGGACTGAGCTCCTACAATGAGCAGTTCTTC.

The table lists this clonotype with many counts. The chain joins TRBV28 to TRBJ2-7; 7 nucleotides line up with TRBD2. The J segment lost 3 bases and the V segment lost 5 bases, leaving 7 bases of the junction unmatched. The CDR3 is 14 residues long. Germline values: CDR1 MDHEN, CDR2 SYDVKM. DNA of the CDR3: TGTGCCAGCAGTCCGAGGGGAGGGGACTACGAGCAGTACTTC. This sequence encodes CASSPRGGDYEQYF. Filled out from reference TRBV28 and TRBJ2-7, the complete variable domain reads DVKVTQSSRYLVKRTGEKVFLECVQDMDHENMFWYRQDPGLGLRLIYFSYDVKMKEKGDIPEGYSVSREKKERFSLILESASTNQTSMYLCASSPRGGDYEQYFGPGTRLTVT.

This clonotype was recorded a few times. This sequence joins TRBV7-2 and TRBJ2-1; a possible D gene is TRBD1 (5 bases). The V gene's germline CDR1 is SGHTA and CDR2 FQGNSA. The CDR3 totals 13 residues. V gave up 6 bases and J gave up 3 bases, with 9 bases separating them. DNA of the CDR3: TGTGCCAGCAGGGAGCAGGGCTACAATGAGCAGTTCTTC. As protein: CASREQGYNEQFF.

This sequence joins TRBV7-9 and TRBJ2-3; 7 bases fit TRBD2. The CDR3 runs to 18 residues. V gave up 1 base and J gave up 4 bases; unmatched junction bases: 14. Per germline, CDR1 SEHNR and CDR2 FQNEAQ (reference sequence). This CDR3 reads CASSLGGWSGTLADTQYF. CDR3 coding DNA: TGTGCCAGCAGCTTAGGAGGTTGGAGCGGGACGTTAGCAGATACGCAGTATTTT.

The CDR3 loop reads CASSIGGRGLGYTF. Written as DNA, the CDR3 is TGTGCCAGCAGTATAGGGGGCCGGGGTCTGGGCTACACCTTC. The chain carries TRBV12-3 or TRBV12-4 and TRBJ1-2; 7 bases line up with TRBD1. The CDR3 consists of 14 residues. Trimming at V came to 5 bases and at J to 8 bases, leaving 11 bases not matched to a gene.

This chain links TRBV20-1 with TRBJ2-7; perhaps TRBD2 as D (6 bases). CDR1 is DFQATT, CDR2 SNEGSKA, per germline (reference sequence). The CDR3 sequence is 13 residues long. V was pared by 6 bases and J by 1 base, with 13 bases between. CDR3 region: CSAWGDGSYEQYF. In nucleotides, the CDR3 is TGCAGTGCCTGGGGGGACGGGTCCTACGAGCAGTACTTC.

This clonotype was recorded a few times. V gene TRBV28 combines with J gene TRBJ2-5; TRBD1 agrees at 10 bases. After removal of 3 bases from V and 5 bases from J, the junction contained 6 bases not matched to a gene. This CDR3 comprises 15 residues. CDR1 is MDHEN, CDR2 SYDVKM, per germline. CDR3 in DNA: TGTGCCAGCAGTTTTCGGACAGGGGGTAGCGAGACCCAGTACTTC. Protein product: CASSFRTGGSETQYF.

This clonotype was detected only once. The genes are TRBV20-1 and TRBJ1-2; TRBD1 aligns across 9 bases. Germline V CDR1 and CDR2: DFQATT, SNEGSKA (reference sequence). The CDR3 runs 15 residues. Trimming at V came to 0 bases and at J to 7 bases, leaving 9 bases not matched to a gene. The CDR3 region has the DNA TGCAGTGCTAGAGATCACGGGACAGGGATTCGTGGCTACACCTTC. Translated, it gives CSARDHGTGIRGYTF.

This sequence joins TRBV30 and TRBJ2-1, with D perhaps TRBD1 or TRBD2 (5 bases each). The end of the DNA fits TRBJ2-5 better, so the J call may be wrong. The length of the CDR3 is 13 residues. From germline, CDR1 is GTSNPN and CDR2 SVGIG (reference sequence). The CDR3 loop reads CAWSWDGRETQYF. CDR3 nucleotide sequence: TGTGCCTGGAGTTGGGACGGACGGGAGACCCAGTACTTC.

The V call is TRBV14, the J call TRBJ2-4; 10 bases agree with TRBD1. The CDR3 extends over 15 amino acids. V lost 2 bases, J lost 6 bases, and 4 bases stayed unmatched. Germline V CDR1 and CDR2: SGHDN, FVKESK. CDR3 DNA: TGTGCCAGCAGCCAACGGGGGACAGGGGTAAACATTCAGTACTTC. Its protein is CASSQRGTGVNIQYF.

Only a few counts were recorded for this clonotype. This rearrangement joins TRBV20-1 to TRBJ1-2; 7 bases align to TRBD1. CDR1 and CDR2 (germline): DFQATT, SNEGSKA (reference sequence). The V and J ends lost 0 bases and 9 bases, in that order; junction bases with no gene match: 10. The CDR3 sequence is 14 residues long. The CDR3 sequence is CSAREHDRVISYTF. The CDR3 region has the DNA TGCAGTGCTAGAGAACACGACAGGGTGATCAGCTACACCTTC.

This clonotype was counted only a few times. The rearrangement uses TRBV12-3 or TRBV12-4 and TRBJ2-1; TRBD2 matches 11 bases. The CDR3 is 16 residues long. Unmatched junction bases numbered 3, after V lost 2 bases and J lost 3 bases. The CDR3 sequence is CASSLPGTSGYNEQFF. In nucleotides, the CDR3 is TGTGCCAGCAGTTTACCCGGGACTAGCGGCTACAATGAGCAGTTCTTC.

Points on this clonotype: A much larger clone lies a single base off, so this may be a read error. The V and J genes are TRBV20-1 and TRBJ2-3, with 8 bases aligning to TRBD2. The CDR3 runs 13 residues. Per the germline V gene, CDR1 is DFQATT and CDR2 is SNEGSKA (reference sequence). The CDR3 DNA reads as TGCGATGGGAGCGGGGGCCTCGCAGATACGCAGTATTTT. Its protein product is CDGSGGLADTQYF.

The CDR3 DNA follows: TGCAGTCGTTTGAGCTCCGAGGCTCCAGATACGCAGTATTTT. It specifies CSRLSSEAPDTQYF. V usage is TRBV20-1 and J usage is TRBJ2-3; D is ambiguous. The CDR3 runs to 14 residues. The V and J ends lost 8 bases and 4 bases respectively, with 19 bases between them. Per germline, CDR1 DFQATT and CDR2 SNEGSKA (reference sequence).

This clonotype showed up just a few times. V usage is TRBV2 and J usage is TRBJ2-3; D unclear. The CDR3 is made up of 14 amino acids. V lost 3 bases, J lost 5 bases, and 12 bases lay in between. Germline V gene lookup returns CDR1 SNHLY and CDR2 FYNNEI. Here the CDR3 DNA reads TGTGCCAGCAGTGACGTAGTCTCCGGAGATACGCAGTATTTT. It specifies CASSDVVSGDTQYF.

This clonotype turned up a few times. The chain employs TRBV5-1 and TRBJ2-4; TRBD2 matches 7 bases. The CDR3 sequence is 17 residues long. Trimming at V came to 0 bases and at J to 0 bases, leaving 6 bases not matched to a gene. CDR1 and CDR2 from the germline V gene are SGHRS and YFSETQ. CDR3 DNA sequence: TGCGCCAGCAGCTTGGAAGGCGGGAGTGGAGCCAAAAACATTCAGTACTTC. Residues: CASSLEGGSGAKNIQYF.

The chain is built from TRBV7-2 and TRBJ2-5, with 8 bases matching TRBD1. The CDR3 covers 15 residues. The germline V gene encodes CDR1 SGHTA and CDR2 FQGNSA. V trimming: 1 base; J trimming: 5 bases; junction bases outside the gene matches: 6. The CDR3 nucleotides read TGTGCCAGCAGCTTAGTGACAGGGGAGTACGAGACCCAGTACTTC. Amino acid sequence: CASSLVTGEYETQYF.